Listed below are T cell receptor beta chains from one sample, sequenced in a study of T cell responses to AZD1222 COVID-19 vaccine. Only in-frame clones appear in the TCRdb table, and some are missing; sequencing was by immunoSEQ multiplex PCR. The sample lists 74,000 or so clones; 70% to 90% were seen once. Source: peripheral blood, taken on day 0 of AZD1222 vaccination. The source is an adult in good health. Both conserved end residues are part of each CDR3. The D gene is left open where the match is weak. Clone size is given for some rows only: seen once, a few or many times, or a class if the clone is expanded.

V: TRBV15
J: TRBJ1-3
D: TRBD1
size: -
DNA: TGTGCCACCAGCGGTGGACAGGGAGATTATGGAAACACCATATATTTT
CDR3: CATSGGQGDYGNTIYF

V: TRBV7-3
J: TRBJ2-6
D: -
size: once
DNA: TGTGCCAGCAGCGAGGGGACTTCTGGGGCCAACGTCCTGACTTTC
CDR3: CASSEGTSGANVLTF

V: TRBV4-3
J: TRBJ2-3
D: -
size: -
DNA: TGCGCCAGCAGCCAAGTCGCAGGGAAAACGATAGGTACGCAGTATTTT
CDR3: CASSQVAGKTIGTQYF

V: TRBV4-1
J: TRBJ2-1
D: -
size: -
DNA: TGCGCCAGCAGCCTTCGAGGGGGCAATGAGCAGTTCTTC
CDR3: CASSLRGGNEQFF

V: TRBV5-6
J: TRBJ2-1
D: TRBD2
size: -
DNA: TGTGCCAGCAGCTTGTTTGGCGGGGGAAACTCCTACAATGAGCAGTTCTTC
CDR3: CASSLFGGGNSYNEQFF

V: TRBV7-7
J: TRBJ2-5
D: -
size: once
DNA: TGTGCTAGCAGCCGACAGGGAGGTAGTCAAGAGACCCAGTACTTC
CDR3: CASSRQGGSQETQYF

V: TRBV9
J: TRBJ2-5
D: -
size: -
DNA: TGTGCCAGCAGCGTAGTTGAGGGGCTGGGGTACCAAGAGACCCAGTACTTC
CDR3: CASSVVEGLGYQETQYF

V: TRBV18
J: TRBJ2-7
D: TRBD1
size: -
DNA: TGTGCCAGCTCACCACCCTGGACAGGGGGCACCTACGAGCAGTACTTC
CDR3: CASSPPWTGGTYEQYF

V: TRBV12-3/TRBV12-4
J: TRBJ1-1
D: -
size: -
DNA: TGTGCCAGCAGACTAAACACTGAAGCTTTCTTT
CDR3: CASRLNTEAFF

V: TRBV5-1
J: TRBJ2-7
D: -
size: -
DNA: TGCGCCAGCAGCTTGGTAAGGGGGGACTACGAGCAGTACTTC
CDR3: CASSLVRGDYEQYF

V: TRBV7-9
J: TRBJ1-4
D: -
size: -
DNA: TGTGCCAGCAGCTTAGCGTCTAATGAAAAACTGTTTTTT
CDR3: CASSLASNEKLFF

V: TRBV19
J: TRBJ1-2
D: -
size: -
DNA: TGTGCCAGTAGTATTCCCGGCCCCTCCTTCTATGGCTACACCTTC
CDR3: CASSIPGPSFYGYTF

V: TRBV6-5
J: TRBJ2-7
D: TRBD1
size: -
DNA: TGTGCCAGCAGTTACTCGGAGACAGGGTCCTACGAGCAGTACTTC
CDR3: CASSYSETGSYEQYF

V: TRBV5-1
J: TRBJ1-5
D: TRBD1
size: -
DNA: TGCGCCAGCAGCCAGACAGGGACGAATCAGCCCCAGCATTTT
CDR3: CASSQTGTNQPQHF

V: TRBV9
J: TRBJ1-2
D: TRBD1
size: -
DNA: TGTGCCAGCAGCGTAGTTGGGACAGGAGTTTATGGCTACACCTTC
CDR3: CASSVVGTGVYGYTF

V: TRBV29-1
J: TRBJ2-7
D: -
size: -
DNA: TGCAGCGTTGAAGAGGGGGCGGGCTACGAGCAGTACTTC
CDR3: CSVEEGAGYEQYF

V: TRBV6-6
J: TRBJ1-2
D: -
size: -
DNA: TGTGGTTCCAGGTCTAACTATGGCTACACCTTC
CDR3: CGSRSNYGYTF

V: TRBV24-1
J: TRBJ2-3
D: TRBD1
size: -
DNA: TGTGCCACCAGTGATTCCCGGGACAGGGATTCAGATACGCAGTATTTT
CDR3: CATSDSRDRDSDTQYF

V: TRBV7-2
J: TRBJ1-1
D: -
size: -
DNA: TGTGCCAGCAGCCCGATCATAGGGAACACTGAAGCTTTCTTT
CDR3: CASSPIIGNTEAFF

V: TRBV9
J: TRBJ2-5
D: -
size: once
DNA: TGTGCCAGCAGCGTAGGGGGAAGGGATGGGGAGACCCAGTACTTC
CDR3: CASSVGGRDGETQYF

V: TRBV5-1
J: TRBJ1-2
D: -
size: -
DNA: TGCGCCAGCAGCTTCAGGGTGGGGGAGGGCTACACCTTC
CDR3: CASSFRVGEGYTF

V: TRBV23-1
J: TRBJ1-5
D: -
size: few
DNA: TGCGCCAGCAGTCAGTACCCCAGGGGATTTGAGAATCAGCCCCAGCATTTT
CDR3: CASSQYPRGFENQPQHF